The rows below give T cell receptor beta chains drawn from one sample of a study of T cell repertoires in cytomegalovirus infection. These receptors have no known antigen. In TCRdb, the reads were re-called with MiXCR into one record per CDR3 protein. The table includes roughly 500,000 distinct CDR3 sequences, about 33% detected once. Sequences were derived from cultured PBMCs, sampled from culture after CMV antigen stimulation. The receptors come from a human donor in good health (CMV status not recorded). Some clones in this sample may be carry-over from other donors' samples. CDR3s include the opening cysteine and the closing phenylalanine or tryptophan. The order of the fields is D gene, J gene, clone size, V gene, CDR3 DNA, CDR3 protein. A D gene is named only where the DNA matches it firmly. Expanded clones are given a class, and other clones once, few, many or no size at all.

D gene: TRBD1; J gene: TRBJ1-1; clone size: few; V gene: TRBV28; CDR3 DNA: TGTGCCAGCAGTTTAGGAATGAGGTGGGACAGTGAAGCTTTCTTT; CDR3 protein: CASSLGMRWDSEAFF
D gene: -; J gene: TRBJ1-1; clone size: few; V gene: TRBV6-2/TRBV6-3; CDR3 DNA: TGTGCCAGCAGCCGTATACAGAACACTGAAGCTTTCTTT; CDR3 protein: CASSRIQNTEAFF
D gene: -; J gene: TRBJ1-1; clone size: few; V gene: TRBV6-2/TRBV6-3; CDR3 DNA: TGTGCCAGCAGTTACCCTAACACTGAAGCTTTCTTT; CDR3 protein: CASSYPNTEAFF
D gene: -; J gene: TRBJ1-6; clone size: few; V gene: TRBV19; CDR3 DNA: TGTGCCAGTAATAAGGAATACAGGAGAAACTCCTATAATTCACCCCTCCACTTT; CDR3 protein: CASNKEYRRNSYNSPLHF
D gene: TRBD2; J gene: TRBJ2-5; clone size: few; V gene: TRBV15; CDR3 DNA: TGTGCCACCAGCGCTCGACTAGCGGGGAAACAAGAGACCCAGTACTTC; CDR3 protein: CATSARLAGKQETQYF
D gene: TRBD2; J gene: TRBJ2-1; clone size: -; V gene: TRBV19; CDR3 DNA: TGTGCCAGTAGTATAGATCGGGGACTAGCGGGGGGATCCGCGGGTGAGCAGTTCTTC; CDR3 protein: CASSIDRGLAGGSAGEQFF
D gene: TRBD2; J gene: TRBJ2-3; clone size: -; V gene: TRBV25-1; CDR3 DNA: TGTGCCACCGCATATAGCGGGCGCACAGATACGCAGTATTTT; CDR3 protein: CATAYSGRTDTQYF
D gene: TRBD2; J gene: TRBJ2-7; clone size: -; V gene: TRBV2; CDR3 DNA: TGTGCCAGCAGTTACTTGGGACTAGCGGGAGGCGCGGGCAACGAGCAGTACTTC; CDR3 protein: CASSYLGLAGGAGNEQYF
D gene: -; J gene: TRBJ2-2; clone size: -; V gene: TRBV6-2/TRBV6-3; CDR3 DNA: TGTGCCAGCAGCAGAAGGGGCCCAGGGACCTTGGACACCGGGGAGCTGTTTTTT; CDR3 protein: CASSRRGPGTLDTGELFF
D gene: -; J gene: TRBJ1-2; clone size: -; V gene: TRBV20-1; CDR3 DNA: TGCAGTGCTAGAGATTCAGGAGACTATGGCTACACCTTC; CDR3 protein: CSARDSGDYGYTF
D gene: -; J gene: TRBJ1-6; clone size: -; V gene: TRBV27; CDR3 DNA: TGTGCCAGCAGCAGGTCCTATAATTCACCCCTCCACTTT; CDR3 protein: CASSRSYNSPLHF
D gene: -; J gene: TRBJ2-1; clone size: few; V gene: TRBV4-1; CDR3 DNA: TGCGCCAGCAGCCAAGTAGCGGCCGTACCCAATGAGCAGTTCTTC; CDR3 protein: CASSQVAAVPNEQFF
D gene: -; J gene: TRBJ1-1; clone size: -; V gene: TRBV11-3; CDR3 DNA: TGTGCCAGCAGAACCCGGGGCGGGAACACTGAAGCTTTCTTT; CDR3 protein: CASRTRGGNTEAFF
D gene: TRBD2; J gene: TRBJ2-3; clone size: few; V gene: TRBV6-5; CDR3 DNA: TGTGCCAGCAGCCTACTGGGGGGGAATACGCAGTATTTT; CDR3 protein: CASSLLGGNTQYF
D gene: TRBD1; J gene: TRBJ2-5; clone size: many; V gene: TRBV24-1; CDR3 DNA: TGTGCCACCAGTGACCCAACCGGGACAGGGAGGGCGACCCAGTACTTC; CDR3 protein: CATSDPTGTGRATQYF
D gene: -; J gene: TRBJ2-1; clone size: many; V gene: TRBV7-9; CDR3 DNA: TGTGCCAGCAGCGACCAGGTACCCTCCTACAATGAGCAGTTCTTC; CDR3 protein: CASSDQVPSYNEQFF
D gene: -; J gene: TRBJ2-5; clone size: -; V gene: TRBV7-3; CDR3 DNA: TGTGCCAGCAGCGCAGATCGGGAAGAGACCCAGTACTTC; CDR3 protein: CASSADREETQYF
D gene: TRBD2; J gene: TRBJ2-1; clone size: many; V gene: TRBV7-2; CDR3 DNA: TGTGCCAGCAGCTTAGGGGGACTAGCGACGGATGAGCAGTTCTTC; CDR3 protein: CASSLGGLATDEQFF
D gene: TRBD1; J gene: TRBJ2-2; clone size: -; V gene: TRBV20-1; CDR3 DNA: TGCAGTGCTAGCCTCTTCGGGACAGGCCACGGCACCGGGGAGCTGTTTTTT; CDR3 protein: CSASLFGTGHGTGELFF
D gene: -; J gene: TRBJ2-7; clone size: -; V gene: TRBV11-1; CDR3 DNA: TGTGCCAGCAGCTTAGAGGGACACTTCTACGAGCAGTACTTC; CDR3 protein: CASSLEGHFYEQYF
D gene: TRBD2; J gene: TRBJ2-1; clone size: -; V gene: TRBV2; CDR3 DNA: TGTGCCAGCCTTAGCGGGAGGGCCGGCAATGAGCAGTTCTTC; CDR3 protein: CASLSGRAGNEQFF
D gene: TRBD1; J gene: TRBJ2-7; clone size: many; V gene: TRBV7-2; CDR3 DNA: TGTGCCAGCACCCGGGACAGGGATTACTACGAGCAGTACTTC; CDR3 protein: CASTRDRDYYEQYF
D gene: TRBD1; J gene: TRBJ2-1; clone size: few; V gene: TRBV7-8; CDR3 DNA: TGTGCCAGCAGCCCCTCCGGGACAGGGGTTTGGGAGCAGTTCTTC; CDR3 protein: CASSPSGTGVWEQFF
D gene: -; J gene: TRBJ2-7; clone size: few; V gene: TRBV28; CDR3 DNA: TGTGCCAGCAGTTTACCTCCGTACGAGCAGTACTTC; CDR3 protein: CASSLPPYEQYF
D gene: TRBD1; J gene: TRBJ1-4; clone size: -; V gene: TRBV6-2/TRBV6-3; CDR3 DNA: TGTGCCAGCAGTTACTCCGGGACAGTTAATGAAAAACTGTTTTTT; CDR3 protein: CASSYSGTVNEKLFF
D gene: -; J gene: TRBJ2-7; clone size: -; V gene: TRBV5-1; CDR3 DNA: TGCGCCAGCAGCTTGGTTACTGTTCGGGGGTACGAGCAGTACTTC; CDR3 protein: CASSLVTVRGYEQYF
D gene: TRBD2; J gene: TRBJ2-7; clone size: -; V gene: TRBV11-2; CDR3 DNA: TGTGCCAGCAGCGGACTAGCGGGAGGGCGCAGCTCCTACGAGCAGTACTTC; CDR3 protein: CASSGLAGGRSSYEQYF
D gene: TRBD1; J gene: TRBJ2-7; clone size: few; V gene: TRBV11-2; CDR3 DNA: TGTGCCAGCAGCTTACAGGGGGCCTACGAGCAGTACTTC; CDR3 protein: CASSLQGAYEQYF
D gene: -; J gene: TRBJ2-4; clone size: few; V gene: TRBV7-2; CDR3 DNA: TGTGCCAGCAGCCGTCTTACAGGGGCCAAAAACATTCAGTACTTC; CDR3 protein: CASSRLTGAKNIQYF
D gene: -; J gene: TRBJ2-3; clone size: few; V gene: TRBV7-4; CDR3 DNA: TGTGCCAGCAGCTTAGCGATTGGGGGAGATACGCAGTATTTT; CDR3 protein: CASSLAIGGDTQYF
D gene: TRBD1; J gene: TRBJ2-1; clone size: -; V gene: TRBV12-3/TRBV12-4; CDR3 DNA: TGTGCCAGCAGTTTGGGGCGGGACAGGATCACTGGGAAAGGAACAGACAATGAGCAGTTCTTC; CDR3 protein: CASSLGRDRITGKGTDNEQFF
D gene: TRBD1; J gene: TRBJ1-1; clone size: -; V gene: TRBV12-3/TRBV12-4; CDR3 DNA: TGTGCCAGCACCGCCGGGACAGGGGGGAAGAGCACTGAAGCTTTCTTT; CDR3 protein: CASTAGTGGKSTEAFF
D gene: TRBD2; J gene: TRBJ2-1; clone size: -; V gene: TRBV27; CDR3 DNA: TGTGCCAGCAGTCCCACCGGGAGGTGGTCGGATGAGCAGTTCTTC; CDR3 protein: CASSPTGRWSDEQFF
D gene: TRBD1; J gene: TRBJ1-2; clone size: -; V gene: TRBV4-3; CDR3 DNA: TGCGCCAGCAGCCAAGATATGAGACAGGGTTCAGTTGGCTACACCTTC; CDR3 protein: CASSQDMRQGSVGYTF
D gene: -; J gene: TRBJ2-7; clone size: -; V gene: TRBV28; CDR3 DNA: TGTGCCAGTTACGGGACACCCTACGAGCAGTACTTC; CDR3 protein: CASYGTPYEQYF
D gene: -; J gene: TRBJ1-1; clone size: -; V gene: TRBV7-8; CDR3 DNA: TGTGCCAGCAGCCAGCCGGACACTGAAGCTTTCTTT; CDR3 protein: CASSQPDTEAFF
D gene: -; J gene: TRBJ2-3; clone size: few; V gene: TRBV12-3/TRBV12-4; CDR3 DNA: TGTGCCAGCAGTTCGACCTTGGCAGATACGCAGTATTTT; CDR3 protein: CASSSTLADTQYF
D gene: -; J gene: TRBJ1-6; clone size: few; V gene: TRBV7-9; CDR3 DNA: TGTGCCAGCAGCTTAAATCCGGATTCACCCCTCCACTTT; CDR3 protein: CASSLNPDSPLHF
D gene: -; J gene: TRBJ1-2; clone size: -; V gene: TRBV13; CDR3 DNA: TGTGCCAGCAGCTTAGGAATAGGGCATGGCTACACCTTC; CDR3 protein: CASSLGIGHGYTF
D gene: -; J gene: TRBJ1-5; clone size: few; V gene: TRBV7-2; CDR3 DNA: TGTGCCAGCAGCTTACAATCAGGACTGGAATATCAGCCCCAGCATTTT; CDR3 protein: CASSLQSGLEYQPQHF
D gene: TRBD2; J gene: TRBJ2-1; clone size: -; V gene: TRBV11-2; CDR3 DNA: TGTGCCAGCAGCTTTTCTCGGACTAGCGGGGTAGAGCAGTTCTTC; CDR3 protein: CASSFSRTSGVEQFF
D gene: TRBD2; J gene: TRBJ2-2; clone size: few; V gene: TRBV6-2/TRBV6-3; CDR3 DNA: TGTGCCAGCAGTTACTCTCTGACTAGCGGGAGAGCCGGGGAGCTGTTTTTT; CDR3 protein: CASSYSLTSGRAGELFF
D gene: -; J gene: TRBJ2-3; clone size: -; V gene: TRBV29-1; CDR3 DNA: TGCAGCGTTGAATTGGTAGCGGTAACAGATACGCAGTATTTT; CDR3 protein: CSVELVAVTDTQYF
D gene: TRBD2; J gene: TRBJ2-1; clone size: few; V gene: TRBV24-1; CDR3 DNA: TGTGCCACCAGTGATTTCGAGCTAGCGGGCAGTGAGCAGTTCTTC; CDR3 protein: CATSDFELAGSEQFF
D gene: TRBD2; J gene: TRBJ2-3; clone size: -; V gene: TRBV6-2/TRBV6-3; CDR3 DNA: TGTGCCAGCAGTTACCTCGCTACTAGCGGGCAATTGAAAGATACGCAGTATTTT; CDR3 protein: CASSYLATSGQLKDTQYF
D gene: -; J gene: TRBJ2-7; clone size: -; V gene: TRBV7-2; CDR3 DNA: TGTGCCAGCAGCCCCTTTAGGGGAACAGGGCTCGAGCAGTACTTC; CDR3 protein: CASSPFRGTGLEQYF
D gene: -; J gene: TRBJ2-5; clone size: -; V gene: TRBV10-2; CDR3 DNA: TGCGCCAGTACGTTTGAGAGGGTATCCCAAGAGACCCAGTACTTC; CDR3 protein: CASTFERVSQETQYF
D gene: TRBD1; J gene: TRBJ1-5; clone size: -; V gene: TRBV6-2/TRBV6-3; CDR3 DNA: TGTGCCAGCAGTAAACCCCGACAGGGGGGAAATCAGCCCCAGCATTTT; CDR3 protein: CASSKPRQGGNQPQHF
D gene: -; J gene: TRBJ1-2; clone size: -; V gene: TRBV6-1; CDR3 DNA: TGTGCCAGCAGTTCATTAATGCATGGCTACACCTTC; CDR3 protein: CASSSLMHGYTF